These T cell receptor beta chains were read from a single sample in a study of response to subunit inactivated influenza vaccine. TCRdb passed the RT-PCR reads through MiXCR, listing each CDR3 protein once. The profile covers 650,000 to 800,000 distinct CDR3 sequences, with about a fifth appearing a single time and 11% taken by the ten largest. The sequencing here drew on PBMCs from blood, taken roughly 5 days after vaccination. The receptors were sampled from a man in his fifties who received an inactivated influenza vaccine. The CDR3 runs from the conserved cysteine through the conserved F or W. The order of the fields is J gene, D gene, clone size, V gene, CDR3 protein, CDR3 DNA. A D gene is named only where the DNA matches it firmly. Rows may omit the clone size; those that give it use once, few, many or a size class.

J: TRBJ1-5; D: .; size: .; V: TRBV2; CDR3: CASSGGLGVQPQHF; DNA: TGTGCCAGCAGTGGCGGATTAGGGGTCCAGCCCCAGCATTTT
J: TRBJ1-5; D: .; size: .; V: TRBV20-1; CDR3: CSARDQQLNQPQHF; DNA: TGCAGTGCTAGAGATCAGCAGCTCAATCAGCCCCAGCATTTT
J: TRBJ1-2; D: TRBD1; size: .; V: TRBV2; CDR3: CASRKGQGLDYGYTF; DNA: TGTGCCAGCAGGAAAGGACAGGGTTTAGACTATGGCTACACCTTC
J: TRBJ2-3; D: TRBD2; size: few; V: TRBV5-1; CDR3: CASGTSEDTQYF; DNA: TGCGCCAGCGGGACTAGCGAAGATACGCAGTATTTT
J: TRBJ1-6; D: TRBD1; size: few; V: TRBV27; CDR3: CASSLFLGTGGSPLHF; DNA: TGTGCCAGCAGTTTATTCTTGGGGACAGGGGGTTCACCCCTCCACTTT
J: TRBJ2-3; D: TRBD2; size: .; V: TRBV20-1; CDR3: CSARAGTSGGPTDTQYF; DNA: TGCAGTGCTAGAGCCGGGACTAGCGGGGGGCCCACAGATACGCAGTATTTT
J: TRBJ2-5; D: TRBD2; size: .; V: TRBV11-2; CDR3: CASSPGLAESMSRETQYF; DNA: TGTGCCAGCAGCCCTGGACTAGCGGAATCCATGTCCAGGGAGACCCAGTACTTC
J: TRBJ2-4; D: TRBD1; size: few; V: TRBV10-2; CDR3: CASRNGQGVQNIQYF; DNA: TGCGCCAGCAGGAACGGACAGGGCGTCCAAAACATTCAGTACTTC
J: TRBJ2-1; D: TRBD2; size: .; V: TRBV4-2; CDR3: CASSQPLAGGGNEQFF; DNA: TGTGCCAGCAGCCAACCCCTAGCGGGAGGGGGCAATGAGCAGTTCTTC
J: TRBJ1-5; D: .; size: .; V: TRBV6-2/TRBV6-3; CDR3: CASTEQGSNQPQHF; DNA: TGTGCCAGCACAGAACAGGGAAGCAATCAGCCCCAGCATTTT
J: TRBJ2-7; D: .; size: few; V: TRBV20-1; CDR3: CSAKIGSTYEQYF; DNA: TGCAGTGCCAAAATAGGGTCGACCTACGAGCAGTACTTC
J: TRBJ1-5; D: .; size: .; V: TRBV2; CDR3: CASSEETGNQPQHF; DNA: TGTGCCAGCAGTGAAGAAACAGGCAATCAGCCCCAGCATTTT
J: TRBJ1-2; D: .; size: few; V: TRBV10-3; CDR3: CAIRDAYGYTF; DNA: TGTGCCATCAGGGACGCTTATGGCTACACCTTC
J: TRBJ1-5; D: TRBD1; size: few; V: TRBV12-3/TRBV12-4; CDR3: CASRAGQGGRNQPQHF; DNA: TGTGCCAGCAGAGCCGGACAAGGGGGCCGCAATCAGCCCCAGCATTTT
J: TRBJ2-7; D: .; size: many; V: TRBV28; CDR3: CASSGSDRPYEQYF; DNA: TGTGCCAGCAGTGGCTCGGACAGACCCTACGAGCAGTACTTC
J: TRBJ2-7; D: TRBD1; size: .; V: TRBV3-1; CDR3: CASSQDRALYEQYF; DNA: TGTGCCAGCAGCCAGGACAGGGCTCTCTACGAGCAGTACTTC
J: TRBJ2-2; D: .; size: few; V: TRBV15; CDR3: CATRAPTGSNTGELFF; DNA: TGTGCCACCAGAGCCCCTACAGGTTCGAACACCGGGGAGCTGTTTTTT
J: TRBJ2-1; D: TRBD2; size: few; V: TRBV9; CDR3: CASQRGGSGEQFF; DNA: TGTGCCAGCCAACGCGGGGGGTCAGGAGAGCAGTTCTTC
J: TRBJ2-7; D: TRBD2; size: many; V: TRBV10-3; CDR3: CAISGTSGTHLSYEQYF; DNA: TGTGCCATCAGCGGGACTAGCGGGACACACCTCTCCTACGAGCAGTACTTC
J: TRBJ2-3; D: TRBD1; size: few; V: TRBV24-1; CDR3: CATSLTGGLAEDTQYF; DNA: TGTGCCACCTCCTTGACAGGGGGCCTTGCTGAAGATACGCAGTATTTT
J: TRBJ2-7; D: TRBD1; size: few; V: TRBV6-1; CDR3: CASRSTGTERYEQYF; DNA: TGTGCCAGCAGATCCACCGGGACAGAGCGCTACGAGCAGTACTTC
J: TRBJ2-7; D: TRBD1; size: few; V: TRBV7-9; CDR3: CASSRGQGHYEQYF; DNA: TGTGCCAGCAGTCGCGGACAGGGCCACTACGAGCAGTACTTC
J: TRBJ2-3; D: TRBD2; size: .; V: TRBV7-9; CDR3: CASRPTSGNTDTQYF; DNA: TGTGCCAGCCGGCCCACTAGCGGGAACACAGATACGCAGTATTTT
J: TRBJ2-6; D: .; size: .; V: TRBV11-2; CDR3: CASSGKAQFFSGANVLTF; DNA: TGTGCCAGCAGCGGCAAGGCACAGTTCTTCTCTGGGGCCAACGTCCTGACTTTC
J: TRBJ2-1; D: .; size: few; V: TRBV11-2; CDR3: CASSLVGGASYNEQFF; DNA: TGTGCCAGCAGCTTAGTCGGCGGGGCCTCCTACAATGAGCAGTTCTTC
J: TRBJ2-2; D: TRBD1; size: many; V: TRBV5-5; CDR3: CASSLDRVNTGELFF; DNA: TGTGCCAGCAGCCTGGACAGGGTCAACACCGGGGAGCTGTTTTTT
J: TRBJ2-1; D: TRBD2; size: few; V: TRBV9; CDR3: CASSVEAGVSNEQFF; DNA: TGTGCCAGCAGCGTAGAAGCGGGAGTATCTAATGAGCAGTTCTTC
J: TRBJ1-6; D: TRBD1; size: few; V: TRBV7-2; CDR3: CASSPYNRGFNSPLHF; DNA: TGTGCCAGCAGCCCATATAACAGGGGCTTTAATTCACCCCTCCACTTT
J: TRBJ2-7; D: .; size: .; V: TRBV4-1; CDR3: CASSQGARGLVYEQYF; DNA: TGCGCCAGCAGCCAAGGGGCCAGGGGTCTGGTCTACGAGCAGTACTTC
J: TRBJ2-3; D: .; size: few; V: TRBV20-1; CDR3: CSARQTSLSTDTQYF; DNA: TGCAGTGCTAGACAGACTAGTCTAAGCACAGATACGCAGTATTTT
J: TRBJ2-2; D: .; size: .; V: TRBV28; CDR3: CASSSGVRWTGELFF; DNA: TGTGCCAGCAGTTCGGGGGTGAGATGGACCGGGGAGCTGTTTTTT
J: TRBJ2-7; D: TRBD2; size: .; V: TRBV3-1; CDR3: CASSHIGLVQGEQYF; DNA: TGTGCCAGCAGCCATATAGGACTAGTTCAGGGCGAGCAGTACTTC
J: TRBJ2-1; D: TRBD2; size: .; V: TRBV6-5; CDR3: CASSLAGRSSYNEQFF; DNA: TGTGCCAGCAGCTTAGCGGGGAGAAGCTCCTACAATGAGCAGTTCTTC
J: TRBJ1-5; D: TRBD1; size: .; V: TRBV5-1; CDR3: CASSPQGAPNQPQHF; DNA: TGCGCCAGCAGCCCACAGGGGGCGCCTAATCAGCCCCAGCATTTT
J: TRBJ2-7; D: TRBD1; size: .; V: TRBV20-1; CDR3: CSAIPGGYEQYF; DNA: TGCAGTGCTATCCCAGGGGGCTACGAGCAGTACTTC